This T cell receptor beta chain was captured in a study of T cells in Graves' hyperthyroidism and ophthalmopathy (dated by TCRdb to between 2019 and 2020). Regarding the study in general: TCR V-J signatures able to tell the groups apart were searched for in a discovery cohort of 90 to 100 patients, of whom roughly 42 had Graves' ophthalmopathy and 57 had stable Graves' hyperthyroidism. The study also compared thyroid tissue and blood T-cell repertoires from five or six Graves' hyperthyroidism patients. After blood sampling, hyperthyroidism patients were treated with methimazole at a starting dose of 30 mg daily, and ophthalmopathy patients were treated with high-dose intravenous methylprednisolone. The 100 or so discovery patients were divided at random into training and test sets in a 7:3 ratio. The paper reports TCR Vbeta CDR3 sequencing of fewer than 150 peripheral blood samples: under 45 ophthalmopathy, over 70 hyperthyroidism and approximately 17 progressor patients. An independent validation cohort of some 18 hyperthyroidism patients and about 16 patients who later progressed to ophthalmopathy tested prospective prediction of ophthalmopathy.

Patients with uncontrolled infections, other autoimmune diseases, pregnancy or lactation were excluded. Diagnoses were established on the basis of clinical symptoms, serum thyroxine and TRAb, thyroid ultrasound, and orbital computed tomography. Total RNA was extracted with Trizol reagent, and quality was checked on an Agilent 2100 Bioanalyzer. Study-level results and caveats: In validation, the model predicted progression to ophthalmopathy with roughly 70% sensitivity and approximately 72% specificity, a median of approximately 6.7 months before onset. Ophthalmopathy was separated from stable hyperthyroidism by a 13 V-J signature model, with approximately 89% sensitivity and about 81% specificity obtained in cross-validation and 80%/75% obtained in testing. Blood samples also contained most of the expanded thyroid clonotypes (frequency above 0.001), which suggests that blood repertoires may reflect thyroid immune responses. No statistical method was used to set the sample size in advance, and investigators knew the group allocation.

The TCR beta CDR3 regions were amplified from RNA transcripts. A first-round RT-PCR of the TCR CDR3 used the HTBI primer set with the Qiagen OneStep RT-PCR kit. The libraries were constructed in a second round of multiplex PCR and then size-selected and purified. Paired-end sequencing of the libraries was performed with 100 bp reads on an Illumina HiSeq2000. In the paper's pipeline: SOAPnuke was used to process the raw data, throwing out any read that contained adapters or uncalled bases, had a mean Phred below 15, or lacked an exact constant-primer or identifier match. High-quality paired reads were merged with COPE v1.2.5, and unique nucleotide sequences were defined as clonotypes. MiTCR v1.1 was used to align clonotypes to the IMGT TRBV, TRBD and TRBJ reference segments. Analysis was restricted to V-J combinations with a frequency above 0.0001, which covered approximately 99% of repertoires. A TCS score was defined as the ratio of F50 (clonal expansion) to E x V (chaos), with BLOSUM62-based TCRdist applied between CDR3 peptides within each V-J. Welch's t-statistics and random forest reduced fewer than 600 V-J features to around 14, which were used in a naive Bayes classifier (R e1071). Thyroid-blood repertoire similarity was quantified with the Morisita-Horn index. TCRdb trimmed public reads at Q25 via fastp, called clones via MiXCR and kept in-frame beta chains. Rows with one shared CDR3 protein collapse into an entry with the most common genes and DNA. The V and J calls were determined by TCRdb, not by the authors. The table for this sample lists about 640,000 distinct CDR3 sequences; less than 45% of them were counted only once. Roughly 7.2% of the sample rests with the top ten.

The V end gives up 3 bases and the J end 3 bases, leaving 7 bases in the junction not matched to a gene. Based on the germline V gene, the CDR1 and CDR2 sequences are SQVTM and ANQGSEA. The CDR3 holds 15 amino acids from the cysteine to the phenylalanine. The kept DNA is CDR3 alone, 45 bases in frame from the first base. Regarding this clonotype: The antigen it binds to is not known. Within one base of it there is no much larger clone, and no base qualities were kept.

This sequence uses TRBV29-1 and TRBJ2-7; 11 bases in between match TRBD1. The sequenced sample consisted of peripheral blood or thyroid tissue (not recorded which). The source of this sequence is an adult man with Graves' disease, either hyperthyroidism or ophthalmopathy (not recorded which). The DNA sequence is as follows: TGCAGCGTTGAGATCCTGGGACAGGGGGTCTACGAGCAGTACTTC. It translates as CSVEILGQGVYEQYF.